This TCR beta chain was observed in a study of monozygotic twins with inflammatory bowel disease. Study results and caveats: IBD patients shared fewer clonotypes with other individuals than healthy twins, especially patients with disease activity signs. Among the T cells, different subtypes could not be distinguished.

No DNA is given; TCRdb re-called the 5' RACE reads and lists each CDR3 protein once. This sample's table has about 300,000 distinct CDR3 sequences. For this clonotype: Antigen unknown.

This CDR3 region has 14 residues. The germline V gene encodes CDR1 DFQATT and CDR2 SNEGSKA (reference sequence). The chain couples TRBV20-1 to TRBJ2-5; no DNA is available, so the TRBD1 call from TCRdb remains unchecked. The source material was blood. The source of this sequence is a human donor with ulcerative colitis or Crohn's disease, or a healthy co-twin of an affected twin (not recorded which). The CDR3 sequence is CSATRTVIGETQYF.